This paragraph reports one TCR beta chain. This CDR3 contains 11 residues. Trimming shortened V by 4 bases and J by 3 bases, and 6 bases separated the two germline ends. Per the germline V gene, CDR1 is GTSNPN and CDR2 is SVGIG (reference sequence). Participants came from fewer than 25 US areas, aged about 18 to 89 years. Allocation to cohorts depended on clinical history reported by the participants. The source of the sample is a study of blood T cell repertoires in COVID-19. Across the study: Samples came from the United States, Italy and Spain, spanning acute and convalescent COVID-19.

Some clones are missing from TCRdb's copy, which holds only in-frame ones; the method was immunoSEQ multiplex PCR. The repertoire holds 200,000 to 250,000 clones, with about 79% as singletons. The clonotype was recovered from a woman aged 35 to 49 with acute COVID-19. The J gene is TRBJ1-2, the V gene TRBV30, with unresolved D. Sequenced sample: PBMCs or T cells enriched from blood (not recorded which). The CDR3 loop reads CAWTFHYGYTF. The CDR3 region has the DNA TGTGCCTGGACCTTTCACTATGGCTACACCTTC.